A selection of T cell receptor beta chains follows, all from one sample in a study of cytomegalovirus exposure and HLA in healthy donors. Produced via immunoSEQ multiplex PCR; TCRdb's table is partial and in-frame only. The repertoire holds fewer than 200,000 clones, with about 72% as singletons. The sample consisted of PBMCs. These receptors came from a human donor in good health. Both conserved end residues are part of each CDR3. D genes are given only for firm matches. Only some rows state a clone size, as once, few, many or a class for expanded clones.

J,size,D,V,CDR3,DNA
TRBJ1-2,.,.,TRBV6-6,CASSYSRDNYGYTF,TGTGCCAGCAGTTACTCGAGGGATAACTATGGCTACACCTTC
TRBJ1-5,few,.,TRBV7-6,CASSSREGNQPQHF,TGTGCCAGCAGCTCCAGGGAGGGCAATCAGCCCCAGCATTTT
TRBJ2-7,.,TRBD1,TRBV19,CASSTTGDEQYF,TGTGCCAGTAGTACTACAGGGGACGAGCAGTACTTC
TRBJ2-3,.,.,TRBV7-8,CASSLGSGFSTDTQYF,TGTGCCAGCAGCTTAGGATCAGGGTTTAGCACAGATACGCAGTATTTT
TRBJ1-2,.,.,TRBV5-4,CASSSTPGDGYTF,TGTGCCAGCAGCTCGACACCGGGAGATGGCTACACCTTC
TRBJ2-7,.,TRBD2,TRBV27,CASSIAGGYEQYF,TGTGCCAGCTCCATAGCGGGGGGGTACGAGCAGTACTTC
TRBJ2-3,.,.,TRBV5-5,CASSLTGLGDTQYF,TGTGCCAGCAGCTTGACGGGGTTGGGAGATACGCAGTATTTT
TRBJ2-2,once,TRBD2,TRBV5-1,CASSLMRGLAGVSNTGELFF,TGCGCCAGCAGCTTGATGCGAGGACTAGCGGGGGTCTCGAACACCGGGGAGCTGTTTTTT
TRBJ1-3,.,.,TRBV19,CASLDRTLGNTIYF,TGTGCCAGTCTAGACAGGACGCTCGGAAACACCATATATTTT
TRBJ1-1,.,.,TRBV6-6,CASSYSGAEATEAFF,TGTGCCAGCAGTTACTCTGGAGCTGAAGCCACTGAAGCTTTCTTT
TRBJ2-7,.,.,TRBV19,CASTSDSADYEQYF,TGTGCCAGTACCTCAGACAGCGCCGACTACGAGCAGTACTTC
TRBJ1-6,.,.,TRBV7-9,CASSLAETANSPLHF,TGTGCCAGCAGCTTAGCGGAGACTGCTAATTCACCCCTCCACTTT
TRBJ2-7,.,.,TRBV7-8,CASSLAINTYEQYF,TGTGCCAGCAGCTTAGCGATAAACACCTACGAGCAGTACTTC
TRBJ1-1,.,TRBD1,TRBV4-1,CASSQTRDRGWKNTEAFF,TGCGCCAGCAGCCAAACCCGGGACAGGGGATGGAAGAACACTGAAGCTTTCTTT
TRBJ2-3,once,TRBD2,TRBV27,CASSAGTSGAFTDTQYF,TGTGCCAGCAGTGCCGGGACTAGCGGGGCGTTCACAGATACGCAGTATTTT
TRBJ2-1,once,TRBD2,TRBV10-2,CASRTSGGPREQFF,TGCGCCAGCAGGACTAGCGGGGGACCCAGGGAGCAGTTCTTC
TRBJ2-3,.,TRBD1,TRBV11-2,CASSLVQGTDTQYF,TGTGCCAGCAGCTTAGTACAGGGGACAGATACGCAGTATTTT
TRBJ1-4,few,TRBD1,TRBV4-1,CASSLGQGNEKLFF,TGCGCCAGCAGCTTGGGACAGGGTAACGAAAAACTGTTTTTT
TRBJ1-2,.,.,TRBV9,CASSVATDPKAGRYGYTF,TGTGCCAGCAGCGTAGCTACGGATCCTAAGGCAGGGAGGTATGGCTACACCTTC
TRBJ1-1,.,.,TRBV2,CASSRWDTRNTEAFF,TGTGCCAGCAGTCGTTGGGACACTAGGAACACTGAAGCTTTCTTT
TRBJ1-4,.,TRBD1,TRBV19,CASSIRGTAEKLFF,TGTGCCAGTAGTATTCGTGGGACAGCTGAAAAACTGTTTTTT
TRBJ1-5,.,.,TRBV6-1,CASSVEGYSNQPQHF,TGTGCCAGCAGTGTAGAGGGCTATAGCAATCAGCCCCAGCATTTT
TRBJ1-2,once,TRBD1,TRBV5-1,CASSQGDRGYTF,TGCGCCAGCAGCCAAGGGGACAGGGGGTACACCTTC
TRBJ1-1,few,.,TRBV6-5,CASSYSRRGTEAFF,TGTGCCAGCAGTTACTCGAGGAGAGGTACTGAAGCTTTCTTT
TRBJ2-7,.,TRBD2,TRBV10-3,CAISGTSGGASYEQYF,TGTGCCATCAGTGGAACTAGCGGGGGGGCGTCCTACGAGCAGTACTTC
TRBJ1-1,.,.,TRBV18,CASSPERRKPGNTEAFF,TGTGCCAGCTCACCCGAAAGAAGAAAGCCAGGGAACACTGAAGCTTTCTTT
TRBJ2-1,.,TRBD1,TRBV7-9,CASSPRGQGYNEQFF,TGTGCCAGCAGCCCCCGCGGACAGGGTTACAATGAGCAGTTCTTC
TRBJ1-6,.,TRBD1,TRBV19,CASRTGDNSPLHF,TGTGCCAGTAGAACAGGGGACAATTCACCCCTCCACTTT
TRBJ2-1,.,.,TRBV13,CASSYSRTEPYNEQFF,TGTGCCAGCAGCTACTCTAGGACTGAACCCTACAATGAGCAGTTCTTC
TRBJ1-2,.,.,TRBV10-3,CAIRGGANYGYTF,TGTGCCATCCGGGGGGGAGCTAACTATGGCTACACCTTC
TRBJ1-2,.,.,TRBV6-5,CASSYSSAGHNGYTF,TGTGCCAGCAGTTACTCTTCGGCAGGGCACAATGGCTACACCTTC
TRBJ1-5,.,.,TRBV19,CASSIIQGGNQPQHF,TGTGCCAGTAGTATAATACAAGGGGGCAATCAGCCCCAGCATTTT
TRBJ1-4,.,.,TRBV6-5,CASSYRGLTNEKLFF,TGTGCCAGCAGTTACAGAGGGCTCACTAATGAAAAACTGTTTTTT
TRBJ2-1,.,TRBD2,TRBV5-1,CASSKGLAGGIGGDYGNEQFF,TGCGCCAGCAGCAAGGGACTAGCGGGGGGGATTGGCGGTGATTACGGCAATGAGCAGTTCTTC
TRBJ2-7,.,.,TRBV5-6,CASSWWTDNYEQYF,TGTGCCAGCAGCTGGTGGACAGACAACTACGAGCAGTACTTC
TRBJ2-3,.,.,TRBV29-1,CSVEGEVARGTQYF,TGCAGCGTTGAAGGGGAAGTGGCCAGGGGTACGCAGTATTTT
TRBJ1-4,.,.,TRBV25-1,CASSERDREKLFF,TGTGCCAGCAGTGAGAGGGATCGAGAAAAACTGTTTTTT
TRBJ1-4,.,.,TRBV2,CAGGDNEELFF,TGTGCCGGCGGGGATAATGAAGAACTGTTTTTT
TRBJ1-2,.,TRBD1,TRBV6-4,CASSDGGQPIYGYTF,TGTGCCAGCAGTGACGGGGGACAGCCTATCTATGGCTACACCTTC
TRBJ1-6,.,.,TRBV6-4,CASSDSDSYRLESPLHF,TGTGCCAGCAGTGACTCCGACAGTTATCGTCTGGAGTCACCCCTCCACTTT
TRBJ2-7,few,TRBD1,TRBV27,CASSLQGAYEQYF,TGTGCCAGCAGTCTACAGGGGGCCTACGAGCAGTACTTC
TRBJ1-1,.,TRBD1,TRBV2,CASRRDRGTEAFF,TGTGCCAGCAGAAGAGACAGGGGAACTGAAGCTTTCTTT
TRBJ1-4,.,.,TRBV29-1,CSVAFQGWEKLFF,TGCAGCGTTGCATTCCAGGGCTGGGAAAAACTGTTTTTT
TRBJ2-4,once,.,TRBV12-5,CASGLVLVGVDKNIQYF,TGTGCTAGTGGTTTGGTACTGGTAGGGGTCGACAAAAACATTCAGTACTTC
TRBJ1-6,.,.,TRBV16,CASSQSSSPLHF,TGTGCCAGCAGCCAATCGAGTTCACCCCTCCACTTT
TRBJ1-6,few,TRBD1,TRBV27,CASSLLAGGLSPLHF,TGTGCCAGCAGTTTATTGGCAGGGGGCTTATCACCCCTCCACTTT
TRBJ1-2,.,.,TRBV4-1,CASSQPDSSLGYTF,TGCGCCAGCAGCCAGCCCGACAGTTCTCTGGGCTACACCTTC
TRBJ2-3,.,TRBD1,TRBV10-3,CAIAAGGIDTQYF,TGTGCCATCGCGGCAGGGGGCATCGATACGCAGTATTTT
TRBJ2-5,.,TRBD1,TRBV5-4,CASSRGQEETQYF,TGTGCCAGCAGCCGGGGACAGGAAGAGACCCAGTACTTC
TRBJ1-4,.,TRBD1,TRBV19,CASSIGQGGAEKLFF,TGTGCCAGTAGTATCGGACAGGGCGGGGCGGAAAAACTGTTTTTT
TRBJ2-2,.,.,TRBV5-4,CATREGVAGELFF,TGTGCCACCAGGGAAGGGGTAGCCGGGGAGCTGTTTTTT
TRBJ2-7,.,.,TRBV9,CASSRAGVTYEQYF,TGTGCCAGCAGTCGCGCAGGTGTCACCTACGAGCAGTACTTC
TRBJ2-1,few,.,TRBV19,CASSIVAGPSYNEQFF,TGTGCCAGTAGTATAGTTGCGGGTCCCTCCTACAATGAGCAGTTCTTC
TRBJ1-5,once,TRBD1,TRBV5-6,CASSLGTGGSNQPQHF,TGTGCCAGCAGCTTGGGAACAGGGGGGAGCAATCAGCCCCAGCATTTT
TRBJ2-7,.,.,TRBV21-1,CASLPGHSRGFSPYEQYF,TGTGCCAGCCTCCCGGGACACAGCAGGGGGTTTTCTCCGTACGAGCAGTACTTC
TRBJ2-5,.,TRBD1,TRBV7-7,CASSLTGVDGETQYF,TGTGCTAGCAGCTTAACAGGGGTGGACGGGGAGACCCAGTACTTC
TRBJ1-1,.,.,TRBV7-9,CASAPVGSTEAFF,TGTGCCAGCGCGCCGGTGGGGAGCACTGAAGCTTTCTTT